These 13 T cell receptor beta chains share one sample of origin, sequenced in a study of T cell responses to AZD1222 COVID-19 vaccine. The assay was immunoSEQ multiplex PCR, and TCRdb's table has in-frame clones only and misses some. The sample consists of approximately 220,000 clones, approximately 94% of them appearing once. This material consisted of peripheral blood, taken on day 0 of MenACWY control vaccination. These TCRs come from an adult in good health.

The chain is built from TRBV7-2 and TRBJ1-5; D possibly corresponds to TRBD1 (5 bases). The CDR3 runs 14 residues. V lost 2 bases and J lost 4, with 9 bases in between. From germline, CDR1 is SGHTA and CDR2 FQGNSA. The CDR3 here is CASSLRSGNQPQHF. The CDR3, as DNA: TGTGCCAGCAGCTTAAGATCAGGGAATCAGCCCCAGCATTTT.

The chain joins TRBV19 to TRBJ1-1; 10 bases agree with TRBD1. This CDR3 is built from 14 residues. V shed 8 bases, J shed 3 bases, and the junction held 6 bases outside the gene matches. In germline, CDR1 is LNHDA, CDR2 SQIVND (reference sequence). The DNA for the CDR3 is TGTGCCAGTGACCAGGGACAGGGGTACACTGAAGCTTTCTTT. This codes for CASDQGQGYTEAFF. The full variable domain, completed using reference TRBV19 and TRBJ1-1, is DGGITQSPKYLFRKEGQNVTLSCEQNLNHDAMYWYRQDPGQGLRLIYYSQIVNDFQKGDIAEGYSVSREKKESFPLTVTSAQKNPTAFYLCASDQGQGYTEAFFGQGTRLTVV.

In its sample, this clone was seen once. The chain employs TRBV6-1 and TRBJ2-7, with 9 bases aligning to TRBD1. CDR3 length: 14 residues. The germline gives CDR1 MNHNS, CDR2 SASEGT. Unmatched junction bases numbered 3, after V lost 3 bases and J lost 3 bases. The DNA for the CDR3 is TGTGCCAGCAGTGAGGGACAGGGCCTCTACGAGCAGTACTTC. This gives the protein CASSEGQGLYEQYF.

The CDR3 here is CASSWPPGQRSNQPQHF. The CDR3 DNA sequence: TGTGCCAGCAGCTGGCCCCCGGGACAGAGAAGCAATCAGCCCCAGCATTTT. The rearrangement uses TRBV5-4 and TRBJ1-5, with TRBD1 matching 7 bases. CDR1 and CDR2 (germline): SGHNT, YYREEE (reference sequence). The junction had 10 bases not matched to a gene; V was cut back by 3 bases and J by 1 base. This CDR3 spans 17 amino acids.

The chain combines TRBV5-1 with TRBJ1-2; D not resolved. Trimming stripped 1 base from V and 1 base from J, with 5 bases between. The length of the CDR3 is 13 residues. Germline loops: CDR1 SGHRS, CDR2 YFSETQ. DNA for the CDR3: TGCGCCAGCAGCTTGACGGATAACTATGGCTACACCTTC. This translates into CASSLTDNYGYTF.

This chain connects TRBV28 to TRBJ1-2; the match to TRBD1 covers 10 bases. Germline CDR1 is MDHEN and CDR2 is SYDVKM. V lost 3 bases, J lost 5 bases, and 6 bases stayed unmatched. The CDR3 is made up of 15 amino acids. This CDR3 is CASSLPPGQGYGYTF. CDR3 bases: TGTGCCAGCAGTTTGCCCCCGGGACAGGGGTATGGCTACACCTTC.

This sequence joins TRBV7-9 and TRBJ2-5; no clear D gene. The germline V gene encodes CDR1 SEHNR and CDR2 FQNEAQ (reference sequence). CDR3 length: 13 amino acids. V was trimmed by 5 bases and J by 1 base, leaving 8 bases between them. DNA of the CDR3: TGTGCCAGCAGCCTTAGTGGCCAAGAGACCCAGTACTTC. This translates into CASSLSGQETQYF.

The J gene is TRBJ2-7, the V gene TRBV6-5, with TRBD1 identical over 7 bases. The length of the CDR3 is 15 residues. Germline assignment: CDR1 MNHEY and CDR2 SVGAGI. The V segment lost 8 bases and the J segment 1 base; nucleotides outside the gene matches: 11. The CDR3: CASGLTGLRSYEQYF. CDR3 DNA: TGTGCCAGCGGCCTGACAGGGCTAAGATCCTACGAGCAGTACTTC.

The genes are TRBV30 and TRBJ1-3; D may be TRBD1 (5 bases). V was shortened by 8 bases and J by 0 bases, with 17 bases between the two germline ends. Germline V gene data show CDR1 as GTSNPN and CDR2 as SVGIG (reference sequence). The CDR3 has 15 amino acids. The CDR3 region has the DNA TGTGCCATCTCCTCGGGACTAAGCTCTGGAAACACCATATATTTT. It codes for CAISSGLSSGNTIYF.

V and J are TRBV9 and TRBJ1-2, with D uncertain. Trimming shortened V by 0 bases and J by 2 bases, and 8 bases separated the two germline ends. The CDR3 has 14 residues. Germline V gene lookup returns CDR1 SGDLS and CDR2 YYNGEE. This chain's CDR3 is CASSVEVGNYGYTF. The CDR3 nucleotides read TGTGCCAGCAGCGTAGAAGTCGGAAACTATGGCTACACCTTC.

The chain combines TRBV6-4 with TRBJ2-2, with D perhaps TRBD1 (6 bases). Trimming took 6 bases from V and 7 from J, leaving 21 bases between them. The CDR3 covers 16 residues. The V gene's germline CDR1 is MRHNA and CDR2 SNTAGT. CDR3 sequence: CASSVDARIGGGELFF. For the CDR3, the DNA is TGTGCCAGCAGCGTGGACGCCCGAATAGGGGGCGGGGAGCTGTTTTTT.

The V gene is TRBV21-1, the J gene TRBJ1-6. TRBV21-1 constitutes a pseudogene. There are 17 residues in the CDR3. DNA of the CDR3: TGTGCCAGCAGCGCGGAGGGGGATTGCTCCTATAATTCACCCCTCCACTTT. It encodes CASSAEGDCSYNSPLHF.

The chain is built from TRBV28 and TRBJ1-5, with TRBD1 as a possible D gene (6 bases). Trimming removed 8 bases from V and 2 bases from J, with 16 bases in between. The CDR3 totals 15 residues. Looked up from germline, CDR1 is MDHEN and CDR2 is SYDVKM. In DNA form, the CDR3 reads TGTGCCAGCTTCGGGTGGGGGCACGGCAATCAGCCCCAGCATTTT. As protein: CASFGWGHGNQPQHF.